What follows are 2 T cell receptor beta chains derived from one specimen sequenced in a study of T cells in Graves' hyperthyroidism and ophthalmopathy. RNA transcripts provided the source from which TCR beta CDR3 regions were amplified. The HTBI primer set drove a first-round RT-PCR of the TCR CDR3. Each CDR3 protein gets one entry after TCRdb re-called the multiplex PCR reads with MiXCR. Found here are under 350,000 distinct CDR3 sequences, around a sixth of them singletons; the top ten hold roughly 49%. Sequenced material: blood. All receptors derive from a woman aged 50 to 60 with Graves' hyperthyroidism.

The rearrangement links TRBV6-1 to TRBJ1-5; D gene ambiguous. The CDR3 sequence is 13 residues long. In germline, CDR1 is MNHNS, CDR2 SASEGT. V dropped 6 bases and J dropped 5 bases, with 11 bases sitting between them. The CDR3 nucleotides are TGTGCCAGCAGACAGACCGAGGATCAGCCCCAGCATTTT. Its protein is CASRQTEDQPQHF.

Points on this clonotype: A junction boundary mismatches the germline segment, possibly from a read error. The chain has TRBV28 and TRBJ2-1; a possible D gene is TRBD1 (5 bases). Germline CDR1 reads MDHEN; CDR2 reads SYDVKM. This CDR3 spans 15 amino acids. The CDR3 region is CVSREGRASYGEQFF. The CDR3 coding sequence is TGTGTCAGCAGGGAAGGCCGGGCCAGCTATGGAGAGCAGTTCTTC.